The T cell receptor (beta chain) under discussion was sequenced for a study of cytomegalovirus exposure and HLA in healthy donors (dated by TCRdb to about 2017). In the study overall: According to a later analysis, one platform produced both the roughly 110 validation repertoires and the 700 or so repertoires of the first cohort. Along with the approximately 700-subject first cohort, a separate validation cohort of over a hundred different subjects was used. The study combined high-throughput TCR immunosequencing, statistical association of individual TCRs with disease status, and machine learning to predict cytomegalovirus infection status. The aim of the study was to test whether cataloging public T cell receptors could identify signatures of past pathogen exposure. Beyond this particular receptor, the publication reports: The classifier was reported to diagnose cytomegalovirus status with high specificity and sensitivity in both the original and validation cohorts. The study listed approximately 150 TCR beta chains as associated with cytomegalovirus. A later analysis lacked HLA typing for the validation cohort, so it scored co-occurrence in that cohort across all 130 or so repertoires. Most TCR sequences were observed very rarely across donors, whereas some public TCRs were present in many individuals. Of the cluster scores, 90% to 95% were above 0 in a later analysis, which found that TCRs clustered in the first cohort also tended to co-occur in the 130 or so validation repertoires. A few of the identified cytomegalovirus-associated TCR beta chains were confirmed in vitro to be specific for cytomegalovirus antigens. According to the authors, the approach could potentially be generalized to other disease states and immunological phenotypes.

CDR3 length: 13 amino acids, cysteine to phenylalanine. CDR3 DNA only is kept here, 39 bases in frame from base 1. Based on the germline V gene (reference sequence), the CDR1 and CDR2 sequences are LNHDA and SQIVND. Trimming removed 9 bases from V and 3 bases from J; the gene matches leave 3 bases unexplained. This clone was counted once. Its antigen is not yet known. Base-call qualities are not available, and no considerably larger clone is one nucleotide away. The library relied on the immunoSEQ multiplex PCR assay. The paper's processing steps were these. A statistical classification framework was built for diagnosing cytomegalovirus status from the catalog of TCR beta chain sequences. In TCRdb, the immuneACCESS table is reduced to in-frame sequences with V and J assigned. These tables do not hold every clone; where another copy was compared, an unresolved V gene accounts for under half, and the others remain unexplained. V and J calls and clone size are given by that table; D and trimming were obtained from the DNA. The table for this sample lists approximately 160,000 clones; 70% to 90% of them were counted only once. Clones ranked in the top ten supply around 2.3% of the sample.

The donors belonged to the validation cohort of over a hundred subjects, which was separate from the roughly 700-subject first cohort. Here the chain combines TRBV19 and TRBJ1-1; the central 11 bases match TRBD1. Sequencing input: PBMCs. The clonotype comes from a woman aged 18 to 35 in good health and CMV-seronegative. The bases read TGTGCCAGCCAGGACAGGGGGCACACTGAAGCTTTCTTT. It specifies CASQDRGHTEAFF.